What follows describes a single T cell receptor beta chain. Its target antigen remains unknown. Base quality data are lacking; no much larger clone is found one base away. This record belongs to a study of blood T cell repertoires in COVID-19 (dated by TCRdb to 2019 to 2021). Notes on the research overall: Samples from collaborators originated in the United States, Italy and Spain and spanned both the acute and convalescent phases of COVID-19. The prospective study material was composed of cDNA or gDNA derived from T cells, B-cell-depleted T cells, or PBMCs. The dataset comprised deeply sampled blood TCRbeta repertoires from subjects exposed to, actively infected with, or recovered from COVID-19. The repertoires were made available in a free public database intended to serve as a resource for research on the immune response to SARS-CoV-2. Samples were obtained from the ongoing ImmuneRACE study (first 160 participants) and from about 1,300 subjects provided by 6 global collaborators. A de-identified subject ID, COVID-19 status, age in years and sex were almost always included in the sample metadata. Where HLA class I and class II types were available, the types were taken from metadata supplied by the sample provider, not from assay-based typing. What the authors observed across the whole study: The amount of clinical and demographic metadata varied by source and participant and was provided uncurated.

Collaborating institutions collected whole blood in K2EDTA tubes following their own protocols. For TCRbeta analysis, collaborators shipped samples as frozen whole blood, isolated PBMCs, or DNA extracted from either of those sample types. Reading the germline V gene gives CDR1 SQVTM and CDR2 ANQGSEA. From cysteine to phenylalanine, the CDR3 is 14 amino acids long. This entry keeps only the CDR3 DNA: 42 bases, framed from base 1. Trimming takes 8 bases from V and 1 base from J, and the germline ends sit 16 bases apart. TCRbeta CDR3 regions were amplified from genomic DNA by means of the immunoSEQ Assay, a bias-controlled multiplex PCR. The authors' pipeline ran thus. Nucleated cell counts per sample were estimated from amplification of reference gene primers within the assay. To quantify the absolute abundance of each unique TCRbeta CDR3 rearrangement, sequence reads were collapsed and filtered. For each sample, productive Simpson clonality was calculated as the square root of Simpson's diversity index over productive rearrangements. TCRdb retrieved this table from immuneACCESS and kept in-frame rearrangements only. Not all clones are present; in checked studies, unresolved V genes account for under half, and no reason is known for the remainder. V, J and clone size derive from that table, while D and trimming were established from the DNA sequence. Present in this sample are tens of thousands of clones, 88% of which were seen just once. About 20% of the sample is in the top ten clones.

This sequence originates from a human donor in a cohort sampled during active COVID-19. The chain links TRBV29-1 with TRBJ2-3; a tentative D match to TRBD2 spans 6 bases. Sample: peripheral blood. CDR3 reads: CSFIRDSGTDTQYF. The DNA sequence is given as TGCAGCTTCATCCGGGACTCGGGCACAGATACGCAGTATTTT.